This TCR beta chain is drawn from a study of CD8 T cells in ankylosing spondylitis. MiXCR, applied by TCRdb to the 5' RACE reads, yields one record per CDR3 protein. This sample carries around 770,000 distinct CDR3 sequences, under 20% of them seen once, and the ten largest clones take under 20%. General study points: The study identified a TCR beta motif of roughly eight highly homologous variants that appeared characteristic of ankylosing spondylitis blood. Relatively scarce in peripheral blood, disease-linked clones were CD8+.

Trimming left V 2 bases short and J 2 bases short, with 8 bases between. Germline loops: CDR1 LGHNA, CDR2 YNFKEQ. The CDR3 loop spans 14 amino acids. This clonotype appeared a few times. Its antigen is unidentified. This chain joins TRBV4-2 and TRBJ2-3; the D gene is possibly TRBD2 (5 bases). The sequenced material came from blood, either unsorted or a sorted T cell fraction (not recorded which). The clonotype was recovered from a male donor with ankylosing spondylitis. The CDR3 loop reads CASSQSGVTDTQYF. CDR3 in DNA: TGTGCCAGCAGCCAAAGCGGAGTCACAGATACGCAGTATTTT.